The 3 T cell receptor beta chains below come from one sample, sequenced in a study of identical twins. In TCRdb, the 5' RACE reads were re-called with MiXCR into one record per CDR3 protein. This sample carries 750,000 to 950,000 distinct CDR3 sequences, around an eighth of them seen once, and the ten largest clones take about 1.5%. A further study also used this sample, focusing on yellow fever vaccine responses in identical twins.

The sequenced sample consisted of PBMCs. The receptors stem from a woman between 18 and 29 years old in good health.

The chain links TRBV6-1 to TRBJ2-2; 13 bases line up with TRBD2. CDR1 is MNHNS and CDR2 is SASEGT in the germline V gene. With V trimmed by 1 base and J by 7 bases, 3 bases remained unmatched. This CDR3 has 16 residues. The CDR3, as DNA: TGTGCCAGCAGTGAAGGGACTAGCGGGAGCCTCGGGGAGCTGTTTTTT. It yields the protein CASSEGTSGSLGELFF.

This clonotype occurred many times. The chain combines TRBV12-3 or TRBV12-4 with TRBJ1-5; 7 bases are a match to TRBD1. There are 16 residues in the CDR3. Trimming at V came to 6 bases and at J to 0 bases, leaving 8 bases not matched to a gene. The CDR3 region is CASRPGGARSNQPQHF. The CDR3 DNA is TGTGCCAGCAGACCAGGGGGGGCCCGTAGCAATCAGCCCCAGCATTTT.

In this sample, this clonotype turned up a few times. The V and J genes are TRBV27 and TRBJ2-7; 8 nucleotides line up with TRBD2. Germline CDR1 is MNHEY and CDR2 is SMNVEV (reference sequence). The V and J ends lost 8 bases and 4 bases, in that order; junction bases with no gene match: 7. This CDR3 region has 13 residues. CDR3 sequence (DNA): TGTGCCAGCGGACTAGCAGACCCATACGAGCAGTACTTC. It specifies CASGLADPYEQYF.